The rows below give T cell receptor beta chains drawn from one sample of a study of blood T cell repertoires in COVID-19. Produced via immunoSEQ multiplex PCR; TCRdb's table is partial and in-frame only. The sample holds around 93,000 clones, 77% seen once. The specimen was peripheral blood. These receptors were obtained from a woman over 75 with acute or convalescent COVID-19. Both conserved end residues are part of each CDR3. The order of the fields is J gene, V gene, CDR3 protein.

J: TRBJ1-2
V: TRBV24-1
CDR3: CATRGQGREDGYTF

J: TRBJ2-5
V: TRBV5-1
CDR3: CASSLGQGAETQYF

J: TRBJ1-1
V: TRBV6-5
CDR3: CASIRDRASNTEAFF

J: TRBJ1-2
V: TRBV7-2
CDR3: CASSLDRGHGYTF

J: TRBJ1-2
V: TRBV7-3
CDR3: CASSPGQGIAYGYTF

J: TRBJ2-3
V: TRBV6-5
CDR3: CASSKPRGTTNTQYF

J: TRBJ2-2
V: TRBV5-1
CDR3: CASSLVASQGGELFF

J: TRBJ2-7
V: TRBV7-2
CDR3: CASSPPGGGADEQYF

J: TRBJ1-5
V: TRBV9
CDR3: CASSPGQSPGPQHF

J: TRBJ1-5
V: TRBV19
CDR3: CASSPGTGFNQPQHF

J: TRBJ1-2
V: TRBV5-8
CDR3: CASTRSGYGYTF

J: TRBJ1-4
V: TRBV7-2
CDR3: CASSLRGGLTNEKLFF

J: TRBJ1-2
V: TRBV7-9
CDR3: CASSLGPSNYGYTF

J: TRBJ1-6
V: TRBV2
CDR3: CASRLDRSNSPLHF

J: TRBJ2-5
V: TRBV11-2
CDR3: CASSLGRLSGQETQYF

J: TRBJ2-7
V: TRBV5-1
CDR3: CASSIGTVSYEQYF

J: TRBJ1-5
V: TRBV7-2
CDR3: CASSLGSVQPQHF

J: TRBJ1-2
V: TRBV5-8
CDR3: CASSLGGSGSGYTF

J: TRBJ1-3
V: TRBV19
CDR3: CASSITGTDSGNTIYF

J: TRBJ1-2
V: TRBV12-5
CDR3: CASGLVLGTDYYGYTF

J: TRBJ2-5
V: TRBV9
CDR3: CASSVGSGGKETQYF

J: TRBJ2-7
V: TRBV13
CDR3: CASSSGQPSYEQYF

J: TRBJ1-1
V: TRBV6-2/TRBV6-3
CDR3: CASSYSIGAPDTEAFF

J: TRBJ1-3
V: TRBV5-1
CDR3: CASSRGQGTGNTIYF

J: TRBJ2-7
V: TRBV19
CDR3: CASMEGGSDEQYF

J: TRBJ1-2
V: TRBV19
CDR3: CASSPGWAAREQGARGYTF

J: TRBJ2-3
V: TRBV7-3
CDR3: CASRIPPGTSGSTDTQYF

J: TRBJ2-1
V: TRBV27
CDR3: CASSPGDRVTYNEQFF

J: TRBJ1-2
V: TRBV27
CDR3: CASSPSSGTNYGYTF

J: TRBJ1-4
V: TRBV7-2
CDR3: CASSWTGGRGEKLFF

J: TRBJ2-1
V: TRBV28
CDR3: CASSSPLGGGTYNEQFF

J: TRBJ2-7
V: TRBV7-2
CDR3: CASSPTGTSGRAYEQYF

J: TRBJ1-1
V: TRBV7-2
CDR3: CASIPQGVGGAFF

J: TRBJ1-1
V: TRBV11-3
CDR3: CASSPGQANTEAFF